The 30 T cell receptor beta chains listed next were all sequenced from one sample in a study of vaccination and CD4 T cells after COVID-19. These receptors have no known antigen. The Oncomine TCR Beta short-read assay was applied to DNA of cultured CD4+ T cells. MiXCR, run by TCRdb on the PCR reads, gives a single entry per CDR3 protein. This table has about 3,800 distinct CDR3 sequences, about 15% appearing once. Documented treatment: approximately 11-day PBMC culture with coronavirus spike peptide pools or control peptides (ViraFEST assay). What was sequenced was CD4+ T cells from blood, cultured in vitro. The receptors stem from a human donor who had recovered from COVID-19.

This chain's CDR3 is CANRGQGKDTEAFF. The CDR3 bases are TGTGCCAACAGGGGACAGGGTAAGGACACTGAAGCTTTCTTT. The V and J genes are TRBV6-1 and TRBJ1-1; 9 bases map to TRBD1. Per the germline V gene, CDR1 is MNHNS and CDR2 is SASEGT. The V and J ends lost 10 bases and 3 bases, in that order; junction bases with no gene match: 9. The CDR3 has 14 amino acids.

This clonotype is labeled as medium-sized. The chain carries TRBV10-3 and TRBJ1-1, with 8 bases aligning to TRBD1. With 10 bases clipped from V and 3 bases from J, the junction kept 7 bases outside the gene matches. The CDR3 contains 13 residues. The germline gives CDR1 ENHRY, CDR2 SYGVKD. CDR3 bases: TGTGCCACATTCCAACAGGGGGACACTGAAGCTTTCTTT. This sequence encodes CATFQQGDTEAFF.

This clonotype was recorded a few times. J is TRBJ2-3 and V is TRBV20-1, with D perhaps TRBD2 (6 bases). Germline V gene lookup returns CDR1 DFQATT and CDR2 SNEGSKA (reference sequence). The CDR3 contains 17 residues. Trimming left V 6 bases short and J 4 bases short, with 26 bases between. DNA for the CDR3: TGCAGTGCCGCCCCACTCCTAGCGCTGGAATCGGCAGATACGCAGTATTTT. Translated, it gives CSAAPLLALESADTQYF.

This chain joins TRBV4-2 and TRBJ2-3; the D is unclear. The CDR3 length is 16 residues. V shed 0 bases and J shed 2 bases, with 12 bases lying between them. Germline V CDR1 and CDR2: LGHNA, YNFKEQ. The CDR3 nucleotides read TGTGCCAGCAGCCAAGATCTTCCGCCTACCACAGATACGCAGTATTTT. It encodes CASSQDLPPTTDTQYF.

The J gene is TRBJ1-4, the V gene TRBV5-6, with D possibly matching TRBD1 (6 bases). Per the germline V gene, CDR1 is SGHDT and CDR2 is YYEEEE. V was pared by 4 bases and J by 3 bases, with 19 bases between. The CDR3 spans 17 residues. This chain's CDR3 is CASSVRAQGKANEKLFF. CDR3 sequence (DNA): TGTGCCAGCAGCGTACGGGCTCAGGGGAAGGCTAATGAAAAACTGTTTTTT.

The V gene is TRBV20-1, the J gene TRBJ2-3; 10 nucleotides agree with TRBD1. The germline V gene has CDR1 DFQATT and CDR2 SNEGSKA (reference sequence). The V segment lost 5 bases and the J segment 1 base; nucleotides outside the gene matches: 3. This CDR3 is built from 14 residues. The CDR3, as DNA: TGCAGTGCTTCGGACAGGGGGGGCACAGATACGCAGTATTTT. Amino acid sequence: CSASDRGGTDTQYF.

V and J are TRBV2 and TRBJ1-3, with TRBD1 identical over 7 bases. Germline CDR1 SNHLY, CDR2 FYNNEI. The V and J ends lost 2 bases and 7 bases, in that order; junction bases with no gene match: 5. This CDR3 is built from 14 residues. This CDR3 is CASSENRGGNTIYF. CDR3 in DNA: TGTGCCAGCAGTGAAAACAGGGGCGGGAACACCATATATTTT.

This rearrangement joins TRBV11-2 to TRBJ1-1; D ambiguous. Trimming took off 5 bases at V and 1 base at J, with 2 bases between the two ends. Germline V gene data show CDR1 as SGHAT and CDR2 as FQNNGV. CDR3 size: 11 residues. CDR3 DNA: TGTGCCAGCAGCCGGAACACTGAAGCTTTCTTT. Amino acid sequence: CASSRNTEAFF.

This chain connects TRBV5-1 to TRBJ2-5, with 7 nucleotides matching TRBD1. With V trimmed by 5 bases and J by 4 bases, 8 bases remained unmatched. The V gene's germline CDR1 is SGHRS and CDR2 YFSETQ. The CDR3 runs to 14 residues. The DNA of the CDR3 is TGCGCCAGCAGGACAGGGCCCGGGGTAGAGACCCAGTACTTC. This sequence encodes CASRTGPGVETQYF.

This clonotype showed up just a few times. The rearrangement uses TRBV11-3 and TRBJ1-1; D not certain. The CDR3 spans 13 residues. V lost 2 bases to trimming and J lost 1 base, with 5 bases between them. Per germline, CDR1 SGHNT and CDR2 YENEEA. The CDR3 protein is CASSLSQNTEAFF. In nucleotides, the CDR3 is TGTGCCAGCAGCTTATCACAGAACACTGAAGCTTTCTTT. Full variable domain (outside the CDR3, taken from reference TRBV11-3 and TRBJ1-1): EAGVVQSPRYKIIEKKQPVAFWCNPISGHNTLYWYLQNLGQGPELLIRYENEEAVDDSQLPKDRFSAERLKGVDSTLKIQPAELGDSAVYLCASSLSQNTEAFFGQGTRLTVV.

The rearrangement links TRBV5-5 to TRBJ1-2, with 7 bases lining up with TRBD1. The length of the CDR3 is 14 residues. Germline V lookup: CDR1 SGHKS, CDR2 YYEKEE (reference sequence). The J segment lost 4 bases and the V segment lost 0 bases, leaving 3 bases of the junction unmatched. The CDR3 loop reads CASSLDRGLYGYTF. CDR3 in DNA: TGTGCCAGCAGCTTGGACAGGGGCCTCTATGGCTACACCTTC.

In this sample, this clonotype is medium-sized. This chain connects TRBV2 to TRBJ2-1, with D perhaps TRBD1 (6 bases). Germline CDR1 and CDR2: SNHLY and FYNNEI. CDR3 length equals 13 residues. Trimming removed 8 bases at V and 3 bases at J, with 11 bases between. The CDR3 DNA is TGTGCCAGCCGAAACAGGGTCTACAATGAGCAGTTCTTC. Amino acids: CASRNRVYNEQFF.

By share of the sample, this clonotype is large (0.1 to 1%). J is TRBJ1-2 and V is TRBV30; 8 positions match TRBD1. The CDR3 length is 13 residues. Per germline, CDR1 GTSNPN and CDR2 SVGIG (reference sequence). J was trimmed by 6 bases and V by 2 bases; bases with no gene match: 5. The CDR3 DNA is TGTGCCTGGAGTCTAGGACAGGGACATGGCTACACCTTC. It codes for CAWSLGQGHGYTF.

Judged by abundance, this clonotype is medium-sized. J is TRBJ1-5 and V is TRBV20-1; 10 bases line up with TRBD1. The CDR3 length is 16 residues. Germline loops: CDR1 DFQATT, CDR2 SNEGSKA (reference sequence). V shed 5 bases and J 0 bases; nucleotides not matched to a gene: 7. In DNA, the CDR3 is TGCAGTGCTGTGGACAGGGGGGCTTATAGCAATCAGCCCCAGCATTTT. It yields the protein CSAVDRGAYSNQPQHF.

This clonotype has only a few counts. The rearrangement joins TRBV20-1 to TRBJ2-1, with 10 nucleotides matching TRBD1. Germline CDR1 DFQATT, CDR2 SNEGSKA (reference sequence). This CDR3 has 16 amino acids. V was clipped by 1 base and J by 5 bases; unmatched bases: 8. CDR3 nucleotides: TGCAGTGCTAGAGTTTTTGGCGGGACAGGGGACAATGAGCAGTTCTTC. Amino acids: CSARVFGGTGDNEQFF.

The chain recombines TRBV12-3 or TRBV12-4 with TRBJ2-1; 7 positions match TRBD2. The CDR3 is 12 residues long. V shed 5 bases and J 10 bases; nucleotides not matched to a gene: 5. The CDR3: CASSRTSLEQFF. The DNA of the CDR3 is TGTGCCAGCAGTCGGACTAGTCTGGAGCAGTTCTTC.

In its sample, this clonotype was seen a few times. This sequence joins TRBV4-2 and TRBJ1-5, with 7 bases lining up with TRBD1. Looked up from germline, CDR1 is LGHNA and CDR2 is YNFKEQ. Trimming at V came to 0 bases and at J to 2 bases, leaving 4 bases not matched to a gene. The CDR3 spans 16 residues. The DNA for the CDR3 is TGTGCCAGCAGCCAAGAAAAGGGGGCGGGCAATCAGCCCCAGCATTTT. Its translation: CASSQEKGAGNQPQHF.

This clonotype was seen only a few times. The chain recombines TRBV29-1 with TRBJ2-5; the D call may be TRBD1 or TRBD2 (6 bases each). The CDR3 loop spans 14 amino acids. V dropped 7 bases and J dropped 5 bases, with 20 bases sitting between them. The germline V gene encodes CDR1 SQVTM and CDR2 ANQGSEA. This chain's CDR3 is CSGNRLGGFETQYF. The CDR3, as DNA: TGCAGCGGCAACAGATTAGGGGGGTTCGAGACCCAGTACTTC.

By sample fraction, this clonotype is hyperexpanded. The rearrangement uses TRBV28 and TRBJ1-3; D unclear. This CDR3 is 11 amino acids long. The germline V gene encodes CDR1 MDHEN and CDR2 SYDVKM. Trimming shortened V by 8 bases and J by 4 bases, and 6 bases separated the two germline ends. CDR3 in amino acids: CASGEGNTIYF. CDR3 coding DNA: TGTGCCAGCGGGGAGGGAAACACCATATATTTT.

This chain links TRBV19 with TRBJ2-6; 9 positions agree with TRBD1. V lost 4 bases to trimming and J lost 4 bases; unmatched junction nucleotides: 8. The CDR3 runs to 17 residues. Germline V CDR1 and CDR2: LNHDA, SQIVND (reference sequence). The CDR3 region is CASSSIGTGLGANVLTF. DNA for the CDR3: TGTGCCAGTAGTAGCATCGGGACAGGGTTAGGGGCCAACGTCCTGACTTTC.

This clonotype was counted a few times. V is TRBV20-1 and J is TRBJ1-1, with D hard to call. There are 12 residues in the CDR3. V was shortened by 5 bases and J by 0 bases, with 7 bases between the two germline ends. The germline V gene encodes CDR1 DFQATT and CDR2 SNEGSKA (reference sequence). CDR3 sequence (DNA): TGCAGTGCTCCCGACCTGAACACTGAAGCTTTCTTT. Amino acid sequence: CSAPDLNTEAFF.

Sample share makes this clonotype medium-sized. The chain uses TRBV30 and TRBJ1-6, with D possibly matching TRBD1 (5 bases). The CDR3 sequence is 13 residues long. CDR1 is GTSNPN and CDR2 is SVGIG in the germline V gene (reference sequence). The V end was cut by 3 bases, the J end by 5 bases, with 8 bases between. CDR3 protein: CAWRGENNSPLHF. In DNA form, the CDR3 reads TGTGCCTGGAGAGGGGAAAATAATTCACCCCTCCACTTT.

This clonotype came up a few times. CDR3 residues: CSARAEGWFSSYNEQFF. In nucleotides, the CDR3 is TGCAGTGCTAGGGCGGAAGGCTGGTTCAGCTCCTACAATGAGCAGTTCTTC. The chain has TRBV20-1 and TRBJ2-1; the D is unclear. CDR1 is DFQATT, CDR2 SNEGSKA, per germline (reference sequence). The CDR3 sequence is 17 residues long. V was shortened by 3 bases and J by 0 bases, with 18 bases between the two germline ends.

This chain connects TRBV18 to TRBJ2-5, with D tentatively TRBD1 (5 bases). Trimming removed 2 bases from V and 4 bases from J, with 8 bases in between. Germline V CDR1 and CDR2: KGHSH, LQKENI. This CDR3 comprises 13 residues. In DNA form, the CDR3 reads TGTGCCAGCTCACCATCAGGGCGAGAGACCCAGTACTTC. This sequence encodes CASSPSGRETQYF.

This clonotype has more than one count but fewer than ten. The V and J genes are TRBV18 and TRBJ1-2, with a weak D call TRBD1 (6 bases). Between the trimmed V and J ends, which lost 6 bases and 4 bases, there was a span of 12 bases. This CDR3 is 13 amino acids long. The germline gives CDR1 KGHSH, CDR2 LQKENI. The CDR3 region is CASSQGQTYGYTF. In nucleotides, the CDR3 is TGTGCCAGCTCTCAAGGACAGACCTATGGCTACACCTTC.

This clonotype was observed a few times. The chain is built from TRBV27 and TRBJ1-1; the D is unclear. The CDR3 length is 14 residues. Germline CDR1 is MNHEY and CDR2 is SMNVEV (reference sequence). Trimming shortened V by 10 bases and J by 1 base, and 16 bases separated the two germline ends. As DNA, the CDR3 is TGTGCCACCCAATCCTGGGCAGCGAACACTGAAGCTTTCTTT. This encodes CATQSWAANTEAFF.

This chain connects TRBV12-3 or TRBV12-4 to TRBJ1-4, with D hard to call. This CDR3 is 13 amino acids long. V lost 7 bases and J 0 bases, leaving 6 bases between the germline ends. DNA for the CDR3: TGTGCCAGCAAAAGTTCAACTAATGAAAAACTGTTTTTT. Encoded protein: CASKSSTNEKLFF.

There are a few counts of this clonotype. The V call is TRBV5-6, the J call TRBJ1-2; 10 bases match TRBD1. Germline V gene data show CDR1 as SGHDT and CDR2 as YYEEEE. V shed 3 bases, J shed 8 bases, and the junction held 13 bases outside the gene matches. This CDR3 spans 16 amino acids. CDR3: CASSYQDRGRLEGYTF. CDR3 sequence (DNA): TGTGCCAGCAGCTATCAAGACAGGGGGCGGTTAGAGGGCTACACCTTC.

The V call is TRBV30, the J call TRBJ1-4; 8 nucleotides line up with TRBD1. The CDR3 contains 14 residues. V lost 2 bases and J lost 11; bases outside the gene matches: 10. In germline, CDR1 is GTSNPN, CDR2 SVGIG (reference sequence). CDR3 DNA sequence: TGTGCCTGGAGTAGAGGACAGGGTAGTGGGAAACTGTTTTTT. The encoded protein is CAWSRGQGSGKLFF.

This clonotype qualifies as medium-sized. The J gene is TRBJ1-2, the V gene TRBV20-1; 8 nucleotides match TRBD1. V lost 5 bases to trimming and J lost 7 bases; unmatched junction nucleotides: 9. CDR1 and CDR2 from the germline V gene are DFQATT and SNEGSKA (reference sequence). This CDR3 has 13 residues. CDR3 amino acids: CSAWTGQGIGYTF. CDR3 sequence (DNA): TGCAGTGCTTGGACAGGGCAGGGAATTGGCTACACCTTC.